The 17 T cell receptor beta chains reported below all come from one sample, sequenced in a study of T cells in Graves' hyperthyroidism and ophthalmopathy. From RNA transcripts, TCR beta CDR3 regions were amplified. A set of HTBI primers served as the primers for a first-round RT-PCR of the TCR CDR3. Each CDR3 protein gets one entry after TCRdb re-called the multiplex PCR reads with MiXCR. Altogether 300,000 to 450,000 distinct CDR3 sequences are present, over 11% being singletons, with the ten largest covering approximately 10%. Sequencing was done on a sample of blood. The origin of the receptors is a woman aged 60-75 years with Graves' hyperthyroidism.

This clonotype showed up many times. The CDR3 bases are TGTGCCAGCTCACAACTCGGGACTAGCAGCTACGAGCAGTACTTC. It specifies CASSQLGTSSYEQYF. This sequence joins TRBV18 and TRBJ2-7; 9 positions agree with TRBD2. J was trimmed by 3 bases and V by 4 bases; bases with no gene match: 7. CDR1 is KGHSH and CDR2 is LQKENI in the germline V gene. The CDR3 has 15 residues.

This rearrangement joins TRBV7-9 to TRBJ2-7; D may be TRBD1 (6 bases). The V end lost 5 bases, the J end lost 6 bases, and 14 bases lay between the germline ends. The CDR3 loop spans 13 amino acids. Germline lookup yields CDR1 SEHNR and CDR2 FQNEAQ (reference sequence). This CDR3 reads CASSPAQTGEQYF. CDR3 in DNA: TGTGCCAGCAGCCCCGCTCAGACAGGCGAGCAGTACTTC. The whole variable domain, filled in from reference TRBV7-9 and TRBJ2-7, reads DTGVSQNPRHKITKRGQNVTFRCDPISEHNRLYWYRQTLGQGPEFLTYFQNEAQLEKSRLLSDRFSAERPKGSFSTLEIQRTEQGDSAMYLCASSPAQTGEQYFGPGTRLTVT.

This clonotype was observed many times. The chain uses TRBV2 and TRBJ1-5; D possibly corresponds to TRBD1 (5 bases). Trimming pared 4 bases from V and 9 bases from J, leaving 13 bases between. The germline V gene has CDR1 SNHLY and CDR2 FYNNEI. This CDR3 has 13 residues. In DNA, the CDR3 is TGTGCCAGCAGTGTTGGACAAGATAGGCCCCAGCATTTT. It yields the protein CASSVGQDRPQHF.

The chain combines TRBV25-1 with TRBJ2-1; 9 nucleotides align to TRBD1. J gave up 9 bases and V 3 bases, and 12 bases lay outside the gene matches. The CDR3 loop spans 16 amino acids. Germline V gene lookup returns CDR1 MGHDK and CDR2 SYGVNS. CDR3 sequence (DNA): TGTGCCAGCAGTGATGATCGGGGGACAGGGTCGGCTGAGCAGTTCTTC. Amino acids: CASSDDRGTGSAEQFF.

In its sample, this clonotype was seen a few times. The V and J genes are TRBV4-1 and TRBJ2-7, with 7 bases that match TRBD2. Germline CDR1 reads MGHRA; CDR2 reads YSYEKL. V lost 5 bases and J lost 5; bases outside the gene matches: 12. The length of the CDR3 is 15 residues. The chain's CDR3 is CASSVRLANLHEQYF. The CDR3 region has the DNA TGCGCCAGCAGCGTCCGACTAGCCAACCTCCACGAGCAGTACTTC.

This clonotype was observed a handful of times. This rearrangement joins TRBV24-1 to TRBJ2-7; tentative D call: TRBD2 (6 bases). Germline CDR1 is KGHDR and CDR2 is SFDVKD. This CDR3 contains 15 residues. V shed 5 bases and J shed 4 bases, with 17 bases lying between them. CDR3 sequence: CATSVDRTSLYEQYF. CDR3 in DNA: TGTGCCACCAGTGTAGACAGAACTAGCTTGTACGAGCAGTACTTC.

This clonotype has a count of ten or more. The chain employs TRBV5-1 and TRBJ2-2; D is possibly TRBD1 (6 bases). CDR1 and CDR2 (germline): SGHRS, YFSETQ. V lost 0 bases to trimming and J lost 4 bases, with 10 bases between them. The CDR3 length is 15 residues. The CDR3 loop is CASSLDRVATGELFF. The DNA for the CDR3 is TGCGCCAGCAGCTTGGACAGGGTCGCCACCGGGGAGCTGTTTTTT.

This clonotype was seen a handful of times. The chain combines TRBV20-1 with TRBJ2-3, with 12 bases matching TRBD2. V was pared by 0 bases and J by 1 base, with 5 bases of the junction left unmatched. The CDR3 is made up of 17 amino acids. CDR1 and CDR2 from the germline V gene are DFQATT and SNEGSKA (reference sequence). CDR3 coding DNA: TGCAGTGCTAGAGACCCTAGCGGGGGGGGGCGCACAGATACGCAGTATTTT. This translates into CSARDPSGGGRTDTQYF.

This clonotype was found many times. The V gene is TRBV6-1, the J gene TRBJ1-1, with no clear D. Trimming stripped 8 bases from V and 3 bases from J, with 10 bases between. The CDR3 has 12 amino acids. Germline V gene lookup returns CDR1 MNHNS and CDR2 SASEGT. The CDR3 DNA sequence: TGTGCCAGCGGAACAGAATACACTGAAGCTTTCTTT. It encodes CASGTEYTEAFF.

This clonotype was detected many times. The J gene is TRBJ2-7, the V gene TRBV11-2; TRBD2 might be the D (7 bases). CDR1 is SGHAT and CDR2 is FQNNGV in the germline V gene. CDR3 length: 15 amino acids. Trimming took 7 bases from V and 4 from J, leaving 20 bases between them. Here the CDR3 DNA reads TGTGCCAGCAACCCTGGGGGGGCTGCGCCTTACGAGCAGTACTTC. Encoded protein: CASNPGGAAPYEQYF. Full variable domain (rest looked up from reference TRBV11-2 and TRBJ2-7): EAGVAQSPRYKIIEKRQSVAFWCNPISGHATLYWYQQILGQGPKLLIQFQNNGVVDDSQLPKDRFSAERLKGVDSTLKIQPAKLEDSAVYLCASNPGGAAPYEQYFGPGTRLTVT.

On this clonotype: A single base separates this from a much larger clone, so it may be a read error. The J gene is TRBJ2-7, the V gene TRBV29-1; TRBD1 matches 8 bases. CDR3 length: 12 residues. V was pared by 4 bases and J by 4 bases, with 3 bases of the junction left unmatched. Germline values: CDR1 SQVTM, CDR2 ANQGSEA. The CDR3 spells CSVGGQVYEQYF. DNA for the CDR3: TGCAGCGTTGGGGGACAGGTATACGAGCAGTACTTC.

The table lists this clonotype with many counts. The V call is TRBV30, the J call TRBJ2-7; no firm D call. Trimming left V 4 bases short and J 0 bases short, with 10 bases between. The CDR3 is 13 residues long. Germline V gives CDR1 GTSNPN, CDR2 SVGIG (reference sequence). The CDR3 spells CAWTPGSSYEQYF. In DNA, the CDR3 is TGTGCCTGGACCCCCGGAAGCTCCTACGAGCAGTACTTC. Together with reference TRBV30 and TRBJ2-7, the CDR3 gives the full variable domain: SQTIHQWPATLVQPVGSPLSLECTVEGTSNPNLYWYRQAAGRGLQLLFYSVGIGQISSEVPQNLSASRPQDRQFILSSKKLLLSDSGFYLCAWTPGSSYEQYFGPGTRLTVT.

This clonotype was recorded at least ten times. The genes are TRBV5-1 and TRBJ2-7; D is unclear. V dropped 0 bases and J dropped 5 bases, with 15 bases sitting between them. From germline, CDR1 is SGHRS and CDR2 YFSETQ. The CDR3 totals 15 residues. CDR3 sequence: CASSLVSPREDEQYF. CDR3 in DNA: TGCGCCAGCAGCTTGGTTTCCCCACGAGAGGACGAGCAGTACTTC.

This clonotype was recorded at least ten times. The chain carries TRBV29-1 and TRBJ2-4, with 11 bases aligning to TRBD1. TRBJ2-1 matches the DNA end more closely, so the J call is doubtful. Germline V CDR1 and CDR2: SQVTM, ANQGSEA. There are 16 residues in the CDR3. In nucleotides, the CDR3 is TGCAGCGTCGTGAACCGTGGACAGGGGGCATCAGGCATTCAGTTCTTC. This sequence encodes CSVVNRGQGASGIQFF.

This clonotype was observed many times. This sequence joins TRBV20-1 and TRBJ2-7, with 8 bases identical to TRBD1. The CDR3 covers 11 residues. V lost 6 bases and J lost 8; bases outside the gene matches: 6. Per germline, CDR1 DFQATT and CDR2 SNEGSKA (reference sequence). In DNA, the CDR3 is TGCAGTGCCAACACAGGGGGACAGCAGTACTTC. It yields the protein CSANTGGQQYF.

The chain combines TRBV6-1 with TRBJ1-2; D is undetermined. This CDR3 contains 15 residues. Between the trimmed V and J ends, which lost 4 bases and 2 bases, there was a span of 14 bases. The V gene's germline CDR1 is MNHNS and CDR2 SASEGT. CDR3 sequence reads: CASSVLKVTNYGYTF. The DNA of the CDR3 is TGTGCCAGCAGTGTGTTAAAAGTTACGAACTATGGCTACACCTTC.

This clonotype was seen repeatedly, ten times or more. The chain combines TRBV5-4 with TRBJ2-1; D is uncertain. Trimming removed 5 bases at V and 9 bases at J, with 15 bases between. This CDR3 is 13 amino acids long. CDR1 is SGHNT and CDR2 is YYREEE in the germline V gene (reference sequence). The CDR3 region has the DNA TGTGCCAGCAGAAACCGACGTAGCCCTGAGCAGTTCTTC. Translation gives CASRNRRSPEQFF.